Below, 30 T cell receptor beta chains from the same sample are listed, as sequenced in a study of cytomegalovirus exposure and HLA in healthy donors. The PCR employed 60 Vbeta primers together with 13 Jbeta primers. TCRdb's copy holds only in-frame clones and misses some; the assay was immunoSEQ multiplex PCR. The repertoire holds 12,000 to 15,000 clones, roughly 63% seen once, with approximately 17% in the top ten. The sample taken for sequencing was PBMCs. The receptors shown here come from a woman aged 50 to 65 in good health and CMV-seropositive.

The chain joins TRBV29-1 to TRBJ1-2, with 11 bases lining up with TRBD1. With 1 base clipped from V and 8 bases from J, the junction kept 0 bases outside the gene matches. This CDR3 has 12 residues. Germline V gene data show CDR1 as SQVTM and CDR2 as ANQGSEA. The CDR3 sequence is CSVEGDRGGYTF. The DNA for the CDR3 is TGCAGCGTTGAAGGGGACAGGGGGGGCTACACCTTC.

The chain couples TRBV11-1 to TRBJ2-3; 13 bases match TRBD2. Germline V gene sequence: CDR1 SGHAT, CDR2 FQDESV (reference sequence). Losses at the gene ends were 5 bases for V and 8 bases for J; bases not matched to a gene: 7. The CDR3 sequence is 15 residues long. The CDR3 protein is CASSSGLAGVGTQYF. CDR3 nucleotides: TGTGCCAGCAGCAGTGGACTAGCGGGAGTGGGTACGCAGTATTTT. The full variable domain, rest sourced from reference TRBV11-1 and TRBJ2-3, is EAEVAQSPRYKITEKSQAVAFWCDPISGHATLYWYRQILGQGPELLVQFQDESVVDDSQLPKDRFSAERLKGVDSTLKIQPAELGDSAMYLCASSSGLAGVGTQYFGPGTRLTVL.

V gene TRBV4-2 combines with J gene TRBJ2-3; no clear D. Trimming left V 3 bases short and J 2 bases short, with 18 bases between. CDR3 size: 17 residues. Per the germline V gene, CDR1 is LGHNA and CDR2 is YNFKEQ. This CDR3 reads CASSQGPIQEHTDTQYF. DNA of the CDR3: TGTGCCAGCAGCCAGGGCCCTATACAAGAACACACAGATACGCAGTATTTT.

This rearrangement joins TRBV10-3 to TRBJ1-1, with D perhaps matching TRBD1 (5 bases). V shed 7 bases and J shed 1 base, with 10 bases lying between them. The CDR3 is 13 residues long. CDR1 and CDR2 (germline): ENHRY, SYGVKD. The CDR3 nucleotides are TGTGCCATCAACAGAGACAGGAACACTGAAGCTTTCTTT. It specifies CAINRDRNTEAFF.

DNA for the CDR3: TGTGCCATCAGTAGACTCGTGCAAGAGACCCAGTACTTC. Translating gives CAISRLVQETQYF. The chain has TRBV10-3 and TRBJ2-5, with D hard to call. Trimming pared 5 bases from V and 2 bases from J, leaving 9 bases between. This CDR3 spans 13 amino acids. In germline, CDR1 is ENHRY, CDR2 SYGVKD.

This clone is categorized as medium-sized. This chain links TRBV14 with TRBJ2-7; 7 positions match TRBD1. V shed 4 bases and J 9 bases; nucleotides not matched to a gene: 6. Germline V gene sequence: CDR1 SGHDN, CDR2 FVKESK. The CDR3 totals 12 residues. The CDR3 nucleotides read TGTGCCAGCAGCCCTAAGGGGGCCAGGCAGTACTTC. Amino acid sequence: CASSPKGARQYF.

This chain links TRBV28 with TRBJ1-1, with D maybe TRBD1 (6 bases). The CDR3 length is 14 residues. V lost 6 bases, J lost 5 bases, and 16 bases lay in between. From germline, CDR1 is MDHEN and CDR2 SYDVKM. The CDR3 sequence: CASSHAGAGTEAFF. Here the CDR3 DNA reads TGTGCCAGCAGCCATGCAGGGGCTGGGACTGAAGCTTTCTTT.

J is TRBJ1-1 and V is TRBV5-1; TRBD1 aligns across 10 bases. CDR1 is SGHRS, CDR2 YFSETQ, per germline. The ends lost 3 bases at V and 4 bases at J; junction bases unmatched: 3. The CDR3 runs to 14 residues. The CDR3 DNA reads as TGCGCCAGCAGCTCGGGACAGGGGAGCACTGAAGCTTTCTTT. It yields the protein CASSSGQGSTEAFF.

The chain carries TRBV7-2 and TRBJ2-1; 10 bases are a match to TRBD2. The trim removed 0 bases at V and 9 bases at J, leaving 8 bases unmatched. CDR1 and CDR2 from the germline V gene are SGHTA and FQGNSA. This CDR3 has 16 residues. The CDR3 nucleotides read TGTGCCAGCAGCTTAGCGTTGGCTAGCGGGAGCAGTGAGCAGTTCTTC. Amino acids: CASSLALASGSSEQFF.

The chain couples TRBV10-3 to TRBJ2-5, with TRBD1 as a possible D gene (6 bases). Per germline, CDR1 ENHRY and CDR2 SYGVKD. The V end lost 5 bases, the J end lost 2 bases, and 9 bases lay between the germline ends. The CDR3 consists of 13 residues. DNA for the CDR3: TGTGCCATCAGTCACAGGGAACAAGAGACCCAGTACTTC. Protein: CAISHREQETQYF.

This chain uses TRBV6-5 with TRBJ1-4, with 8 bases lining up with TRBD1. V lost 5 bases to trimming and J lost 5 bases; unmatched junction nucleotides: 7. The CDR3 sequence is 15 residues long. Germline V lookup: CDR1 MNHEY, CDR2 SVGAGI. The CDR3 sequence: CASSTPGQGNEKLFF. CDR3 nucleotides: TGTGCCAGCAGTACTCCTGGACAGGGCAATGAAAAACTGTTTTTT.

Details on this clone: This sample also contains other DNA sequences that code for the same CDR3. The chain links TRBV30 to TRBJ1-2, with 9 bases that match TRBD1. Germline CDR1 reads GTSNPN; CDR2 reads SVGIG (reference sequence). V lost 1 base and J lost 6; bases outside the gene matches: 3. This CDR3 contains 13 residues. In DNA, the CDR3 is TGTGCCTGGAGTGGGTGGACAGGGGATGGCTACACCTTC. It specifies CAWSGWTGDGYTF.

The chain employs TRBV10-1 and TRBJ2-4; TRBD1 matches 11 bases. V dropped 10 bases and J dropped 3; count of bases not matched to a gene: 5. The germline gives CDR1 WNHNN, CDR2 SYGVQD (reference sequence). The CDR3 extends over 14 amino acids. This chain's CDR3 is CATGTGGSKNIQYF. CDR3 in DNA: TGCGCCACCGGGACAGGGGGTAGCAAAAACATTCAGTACTTC.

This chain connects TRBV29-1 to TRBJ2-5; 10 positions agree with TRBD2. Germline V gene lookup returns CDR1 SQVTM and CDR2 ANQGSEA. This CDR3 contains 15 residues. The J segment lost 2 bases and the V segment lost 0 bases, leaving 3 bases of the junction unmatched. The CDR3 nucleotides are TGCAGCGTTGAAGATGAGACTAGCGGGCAAGAGACCCAGTACTTC. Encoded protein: CSVEDETSGQETQYF.

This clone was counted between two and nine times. CDR3 coding DNA: TGCGCCAGCAGCCAAGAGGCAACAGGGCCCTACGAGCAGTACTTC. Translating it yields CASSQEATGPYEQYF. The rearrangement links TRBV4-3 to TRBJ2-7; possible D gene TRBD1, 6 bases. Looked up from germline, CDR1 is LGHNA and CDR2 is YSLEER. The V end was cut by 0 bases, the J end by 2 bases, with 11 bases between. The CDR3 sequence is 15 residues long.

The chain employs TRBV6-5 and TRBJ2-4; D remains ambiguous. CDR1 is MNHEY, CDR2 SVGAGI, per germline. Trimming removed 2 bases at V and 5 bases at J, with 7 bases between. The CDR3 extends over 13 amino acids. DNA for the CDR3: TGTGCCAGCAGTTACGGGCCAGAAAACATTCAGTACTTC. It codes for CASSYGPENIQYF.

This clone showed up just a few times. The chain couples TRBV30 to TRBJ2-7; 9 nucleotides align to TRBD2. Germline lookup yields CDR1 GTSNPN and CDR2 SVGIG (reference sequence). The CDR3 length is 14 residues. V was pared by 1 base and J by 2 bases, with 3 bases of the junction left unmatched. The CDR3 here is CAWSAASGAYEQYF. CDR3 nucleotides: TGTGCCTGGAGTGCCGCTAGCGGGGCCTACGAGCAGTACTTC.

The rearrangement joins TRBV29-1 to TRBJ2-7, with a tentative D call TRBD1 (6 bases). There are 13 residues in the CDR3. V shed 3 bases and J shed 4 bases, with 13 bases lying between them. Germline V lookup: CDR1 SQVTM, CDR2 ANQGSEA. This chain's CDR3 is CSVEGHGTYEQYF. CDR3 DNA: TGCAGCGTTGAGGGACACGGCACGTACGAGCAGTACTTC.

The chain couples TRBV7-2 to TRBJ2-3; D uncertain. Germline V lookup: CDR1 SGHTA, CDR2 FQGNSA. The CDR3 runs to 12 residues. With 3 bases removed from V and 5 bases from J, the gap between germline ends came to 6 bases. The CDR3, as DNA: TGTGCCAGCAGCTTCCTCGGAGATACGCAGTATTTT. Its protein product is CASSFLGDTQYF.

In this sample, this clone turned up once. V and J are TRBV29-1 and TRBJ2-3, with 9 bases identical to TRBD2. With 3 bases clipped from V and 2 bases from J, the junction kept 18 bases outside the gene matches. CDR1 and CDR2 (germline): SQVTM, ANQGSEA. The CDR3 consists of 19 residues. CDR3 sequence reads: CSVDVSGRLGGAYTDTQYF. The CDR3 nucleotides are TGCAGCGTTGATGTTAGCGGGAGATTGGGGGGGGCCTACACAGATACGCAGTATTTT.

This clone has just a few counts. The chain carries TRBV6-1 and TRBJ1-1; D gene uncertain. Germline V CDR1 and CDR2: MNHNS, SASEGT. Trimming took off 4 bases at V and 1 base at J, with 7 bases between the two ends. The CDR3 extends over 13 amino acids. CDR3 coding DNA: TGTGCCAGCAGTGTTATCAGGAACACTGAAGCTTTCTTT. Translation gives CASSVIRNTEAFF.

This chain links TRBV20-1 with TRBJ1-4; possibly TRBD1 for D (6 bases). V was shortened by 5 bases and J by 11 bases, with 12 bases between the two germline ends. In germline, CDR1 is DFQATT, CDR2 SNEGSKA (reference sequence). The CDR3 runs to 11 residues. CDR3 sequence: CSASLTGKLFF. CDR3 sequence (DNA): TGCAGTGCTTCCCTTACAGGGAAACTGTTTTTT.

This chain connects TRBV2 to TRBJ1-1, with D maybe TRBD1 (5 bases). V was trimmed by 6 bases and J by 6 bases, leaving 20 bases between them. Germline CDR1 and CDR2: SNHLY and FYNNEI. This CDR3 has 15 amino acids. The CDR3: CASRREGQRTAEAFF. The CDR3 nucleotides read TGTGCCAGCAGGAGGGAGGGGCAGCGCACCGCTGAAGCTTTCTTT. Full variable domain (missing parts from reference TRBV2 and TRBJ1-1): EPEVTQTPSHQVTQMGQEVILRCVPISNHLYFYWYRQILGQKVEFLVSFYNNEISEKSEIFDDQFSVERPDGSNFTLKIRSTKLEDSAMYFCASRREGQRTAEAFFGQGTRLTVV.

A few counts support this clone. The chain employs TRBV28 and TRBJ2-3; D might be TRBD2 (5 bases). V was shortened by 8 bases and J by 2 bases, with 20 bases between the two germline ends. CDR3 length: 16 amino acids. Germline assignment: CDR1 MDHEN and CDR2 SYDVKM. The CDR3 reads CASGSSSFGPTDTQYF. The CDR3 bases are TGTGCCAGCGGATCGTCTAGCTTCGGTCCCACAGATACGCAGTATTTT.

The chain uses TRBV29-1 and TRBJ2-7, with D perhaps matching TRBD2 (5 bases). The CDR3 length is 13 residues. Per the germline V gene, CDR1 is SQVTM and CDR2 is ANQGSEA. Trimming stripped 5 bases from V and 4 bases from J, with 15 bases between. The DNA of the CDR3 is TGCAGCGTTCAGGAGGTTAGTTCTTACGAGCAGTACTTC. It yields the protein CSVQEVSSYEQYF.

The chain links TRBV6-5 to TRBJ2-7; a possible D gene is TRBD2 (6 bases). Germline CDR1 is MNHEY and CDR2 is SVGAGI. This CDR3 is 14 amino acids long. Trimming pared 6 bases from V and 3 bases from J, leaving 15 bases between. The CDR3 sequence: CASSPSRGIYEQYF. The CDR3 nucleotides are TGTGCCAGCAGCCCCAGCCGGGGGATCTACGAGCAGTACTTC.

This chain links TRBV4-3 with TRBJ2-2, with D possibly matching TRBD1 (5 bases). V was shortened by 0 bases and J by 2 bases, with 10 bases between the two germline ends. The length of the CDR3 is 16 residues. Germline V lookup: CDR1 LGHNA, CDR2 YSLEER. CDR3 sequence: CASSQDLQANTGELFF. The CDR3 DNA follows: TGCGCCAGCAGCCAAGATTTACAGGCAAACACCGGGGAGCTGTTTTTT.

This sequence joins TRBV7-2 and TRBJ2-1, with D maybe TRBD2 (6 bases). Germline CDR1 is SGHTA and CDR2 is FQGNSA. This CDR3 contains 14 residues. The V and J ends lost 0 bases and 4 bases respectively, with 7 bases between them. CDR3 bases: TGTGCCAGCAGCTTAGCGGCGGGGTACAATGAGCAGTTCTTC. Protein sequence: CASSLAAGYNEQFF.

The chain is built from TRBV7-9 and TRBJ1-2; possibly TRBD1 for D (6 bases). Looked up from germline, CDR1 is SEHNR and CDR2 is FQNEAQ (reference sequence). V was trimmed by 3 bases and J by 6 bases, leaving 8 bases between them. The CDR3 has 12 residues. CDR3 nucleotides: TGTGCCAGCAGCTTCAACAGGGATGGCTACACCTTC. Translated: CASSFNRDGYTF.

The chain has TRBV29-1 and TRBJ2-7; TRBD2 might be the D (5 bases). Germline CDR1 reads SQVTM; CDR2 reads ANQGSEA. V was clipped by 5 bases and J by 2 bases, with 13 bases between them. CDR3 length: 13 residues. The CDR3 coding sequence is TGCAGCGTTTTTGGCGAGGGAACCTACGAGCAGTACTTC. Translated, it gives CSVFGEGTYEQYF.